This is a list of T cell receptor beta chains from one sample in a study of response to subunit inactivated influenza vaccine. TCRdb re-derived calls from the RT-PCR reads in MiXCR, one entry per CDR3 protein. The sample carries about 540,000 distinct CDR3 sequences, 14% recorded once. Here the sequenced sample was PBMCs from blood, taken 11 to 12 days after vaccination. These receptor sequences come from a man aged 50 to 60 who received an inactivated influenza vaccine. Both conserved end residues are part of each CDR3. Fields, in order: CDR3 protein, V gene, J gene.

CDR3: CASSQGWGAGIEQFF
V: TRBV3-1
J: TRBJ2-1

CDR3: CASSRMGDRGNQPQHF
V: TRBV19
J: TRBJ1-5

CDR3: CASSWDRARETQYF
V: TRBV7-9
J: TRBJ2-5

CDR3: CAIWTEPYEQYF
V: TRBV2
J: TRBJ2-7

CDR3: CASSSTGWYGYTF
V: TRBV5-8
J: TRBJ1-2

CDR3: CSARDDSGGPLSTGELFF
V: TRBV20-1
J: TRBJ2-2

CDR3: CASSFPQRETQYF
V: TRBV7-9
J: TRBJ2-5

CDR3: CSVERETGEQYF
V: TRBV29-1
J: TRBJ2-7

CDR3: CASSNEGAPARVELFF
V: TRBV7-9
J: TRBJ1-4

CDR3: CASSSGQITDTQYF
V: TRBV7-3
J: TRBJ2-3